This TCR beta chain came from a study of PD-L1 blockade in urothelial cancer. Clones were read by immunoSEQ multiplex PCR, and TCRdb kept only the in-frame ones, dropping some. Found here are some 23,000 clones, approximately 82% of them singletons; the top ten hold about 1.6%. Turning to this clone: Its antigen is undetermined.

The time point is: peripheral blood 6 weeks after treatment start. Study-level points and caveats: Prediction of better survival came from below-median pretreatment blood TCR clonality.

Per germline, CDR1 LGHNA and CDR2 YNFKEQ. V gave up 1 base and J gave up 10 bases; unmatched junction bases: 0. This CDR3 contains 12 residues. The sample consisted of PBMCs, taken around atezolizumab (anti-PD-L1) treatment. The clonotype comes from a man aged 65 to 79 with urothelial cancer. This chain joins TRBV4-2 and TRBJ2-1; 8 nucleotides match TRBD2. CDR3 amino acids: CASSQGGGEQFF. DNA of the CDR3: TGTGCCAGCAGCCAAGGCGGGGGGGAGCAGTTCTTC.